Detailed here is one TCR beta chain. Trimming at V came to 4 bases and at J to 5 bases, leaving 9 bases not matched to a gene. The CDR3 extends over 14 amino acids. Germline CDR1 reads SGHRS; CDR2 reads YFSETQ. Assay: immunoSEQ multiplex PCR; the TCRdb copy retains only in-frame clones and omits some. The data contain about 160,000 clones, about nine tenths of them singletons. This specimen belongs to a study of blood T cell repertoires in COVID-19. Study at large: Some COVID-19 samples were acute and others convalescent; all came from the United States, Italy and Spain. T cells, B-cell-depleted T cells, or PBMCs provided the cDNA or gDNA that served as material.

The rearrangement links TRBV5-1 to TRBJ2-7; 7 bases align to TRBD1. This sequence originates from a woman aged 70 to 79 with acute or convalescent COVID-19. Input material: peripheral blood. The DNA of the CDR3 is TGCGCCAGCAGCCGGGACAGATCTATCGACGAGCAGTACTTC. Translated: CASSRDRSIDEQYF.